The rows below give T cell receptor beta chains drawn from one sample of a study of tumor and adjacent non-tumor tissue in lung cancer. TCRdb re-analysed the multiplex PCR reads in MiXCR, keeping a single row per CDR3 protein. Here the sample spans more than 85,000 distinct CDR3 sequences, more than 60% being singletons. Material for sequencing was lung tumor tissue. These receptor sequences come from a woman aged 60-75 years with non-small cell lung cancer. The CDR3 runs from the conserved cysteine through the conserved F or W. The D gene is left open where the match is weak. Clone size appears in some rows only: once, few, many, or a class for an expanded clone.

j_gene: TRBJ1-1
abundance: NA
len: 13
v_gene: TRBV20-1
d_gene: TRBD1
CDR3aa: CIAKDRGRPESFF

j_gene: TRBJ1-3
abundance: NA
len: 15
v_gene: TRBV6-1
d_gene: NA
CDR3aa: CASSRGSTGGNTIYF

j_gene: TRBJ2-1
abundance: many
len: 13
v_gene: TRBV10-3
d_gene: TRBD2
CDR3aa: CAAGLAGANEQFF

j_gene: TRBJ1-3
abundance: NA
len: 14
v_gene: TRBV11-2
d_gene: NA
CDR3aa: CASRQGDSGNPIYF

j_gene: TRBJ1-5
abundance: few
len: 16
v_gene: TRBV5-8
d_gene: TRBD1
CDR3aa: CASSLRPGQGNQPQHF

j_gene: TRBJ1-2
abundance: NA
len: 15
v_gene: TRBV30
d_gene: TRBD1
CDR3aa: CAWWNRDRVSFGYTF

j_gene: TRBJ1-2
abundance: NA
len: 14
v_gene: TRBV6-2/TRBV6-3
d_gene: NA
CDR3aa: CASSTQEGWRGYTF

j_gene: TRBJ2-7
abundance: many
len: 15
v_gene: TRBV20-1
d_gene: TRBD2
CDR3aa: CSASGASGSSYEQYF

j_gene: TRBJ2-1
abundance: many
len: 16
v_gene: TRBV11-2
d_gene: TRBD2
CDR3aa: CASSLDPRTSINEQFF

j_gene: TRBJ2-2
abundance: NA
len: 14
v_gene: TRBV29-1
d_gene: NA
CDR3aa: CSVDWHGATGEPFF

j_gene: TRBJ2-5
abundance: NA
len: 12
v_gene: TRBV30
d_gene: NA
CDR3aa: CAWNVGAETQYF

j_gene: TRBJ2-7
abundance: NA
len: 15
v_gene: TRBV5-1
d_gene: NA
CDR3aa: CASSSEVGASYEQYF

j_gene: TRBJ2-4
abundance: NA
len: 15
v_gene: TRBV29-1
d_gene: NA
CDR3aa: CSVSMGRIGKNIRYF

j_gene: TRBJ1-5
abundance: many
len: 16
v_gene: TRBV20-1
d_gene: TRBD1
CDR3aa: CSARDGKTGGDQPQHF

j_gene: TRBJ2-3
abundance: few
len: 15
v_gene: TRBV7-3
d_gene: NA
CDR3aa: CASRLTGLRTDTQYF

j_gene: TRBJ1-1
abundance: NA
len: 13
v_gene: TRBV11-1
d_gene: NA
CDR3aa: CAISRDRNTETFF

j_gene: TRBJ2-1
abundance: NA
len: 15
v_gene: TRBV5-1
d_gene: TRBD2
CDR3aa: CASSLRTSSYNEQFF

j_gene: TRBJ2-2
abundance: NA
len: 16
v_gene: TRBV4-2
d_gene: NA
CDR3aa: CASSQVQGVGTWELFF

j_gene: TRBJ2-7
abundance: NA
len: 14
v_gene: TRBV12-3/TRBV12-4
d_gene: NA
CDR3aa: CASSLVLGVYEQYF

j_gene: TRBJ2-2
abundance: NA
len: 13
v_gene: TRBV11-2
d_gene: NA
CDR3aa: CASSLDDWGELIF

j_gene: TRBJ1-2
abundance: NA
len: 15
v_gene: TRBV28
d_gene: NA
CDR3aa: CASIQCGAANYGYTF

j_gene: TRBJ1-2
abundance: NA
len: 14
v_gene: TRBV11-1
d_gene: NA
CDR3aa: CASTSRGPLYGYTF

j_gene: TRBJ1-1
abundance: NA
len: 14
v_gene: TRBV11-2
d_gene: NA
CDR3aa: CVSSLNTGNTEAFF

j_gene: TRBJ1-3
abundance: NA
len: 16
v_gene: TRBV4-3
d_gene: NA
CDR3aa: CTSSQDSGGVGNTIYF

j_gene: TRBJ2-2
abundance: NA
len: 12
v_gene: TRBV20-1
d_gene: NA
CDR3aa: CSTIGQTGELFF

j_gene: TRBJ2-7
abundance: NA
len: 14
v_gene: TRBV11-2
d_gene: NA
CDR3aa: CPSSWNRGGYVQYF

j_gene: TRBJ1-6
abundance: NA
len: 15
v_gene: TRBV11-3
d_gene: NA
CDR3aa: CASSLEDRYRSPLHF

j_gene: TRBJ1-5
abundance: NA
len: 14
v_gene: TRBV7-8
d_gene: NA
CDR3aa: CASSSRSSNQPQHF

j_gene: TRBJ2-7
abundance: NA
len: 15
v_gene: TRBV20-1
d_gene: TRBD2
CDR3aa: CSANVGRGGANEQYF

j_gene: TRBJ2-1
abundance: NA
len: 13
v_gene: TRBV6-6
d_gene: TRBD2
CDR3aa: CASSQSGRYEHSF

j_gene: TRBJ2-2
abundance: NA
len: 15
v_gene: TRBV6-5
d_gene: NA
CDR3aa: CASRLATGSTGELYF

j_gene: TRBJ2-7
abundance: few
len: 14
v_gene: TRBV6-5
d_gene: NA
CDR3aa: CASSCRASLYEQYF

j_gene: TRBJ2-7
abundance: NA
len: 16
v_gene: TRBV11-2
d_gene: NA
CDR3aa: CASSLTSWGAYYEQYF

j_gene: TRBJ2-1
abundance: NA
len: 12
v_gene: TRBV6-6
d_gene: NA
CDR3aa: CASSLRNNVQFF

j_gene: TRBJ2-4
abundance: NA
len: 16
v_gene: TRBV20-1
d_gene: NA
CDR3aa: CRARDRGAGGMDIQYF

j_gene: TRBJ1-5
abundance: NA
len: 13
v_gene: TRBV20-1
d_gene: NA
CDR3aa: CSVPSGSNQPQHF

j_gene: TRBJ2-2
abundance: NA
len: 17
v_gene: TRBV6-2/TRBV6-3
d_gene: NA
CDR3aa: CAGSYTQQRTNTRELFF

j_gene: TRBJ1-5
abundance: NA
len: 15
v_gene: TRBV28
d_gene: TRBD1
CDR3aa: CTSSFGQEYNQPQHF

j_gene: TRBJ2-1
abundance: NA
len: 16
v_gene: TRBV11-1
d_gene: NA
CDR3aa: CDSSPRGLAGWHEQFF

j_gene: TRBJ1-2
abundance: many
len: 13
v_gene: TRBV6-5
d_gene: NA
CDR3aa: CASGDSANYGYTF

j_gene: TRBJ2-1
abundance: NA
len: 16
v_gene: TRBV4-3
d_gene: NA
CDR3aa: CASSQETNGIYNEQFF

j_gene: TRBJ1-6
abundance: NA
len: 14
v_gene: TRBV11-2
d_gene: NA
CDR3aa: CTSSLEVSNSPLHF

j_gene: TRBJ2-6
abundance: NA
len: 18
v_gene: TRBV6-1
d_gene: NA
CDR3aa: CASSDKREGSSGANVLTF

j_gene: TRBJ1-6
abundance: NA
len: 16
v_gene: TRBV14
d_gene: NA
CDR3aa: CASSLEGTVYNSPFHF

j_gene: TRBJ1-1
abundance: NA
len: 15
v_gene: TRBV11-3
d_gene: NA
CDR3aa: CASSLDQGRGTEAFF

j_gene: TRBJ2-2
abundance: once
len: 15
v_gene: TRBV4-3
d_gene: NA
CDR3aa: CARSQDVMRSGELFF

j_gene: TRBJ2-3
abundance: NA
len: 15
v_gene: TRBV11-3
d_gene: NA
CDR3aa: CAGSPAWQGGHTQYF

j_gene: TRBJ2-2
abundance: NA
len: 14
v_gene: TRBV11-1
d_gene: NA
CDR3aa: CANSLEQGTVELFF

j_gene: TRBJ2-7
abundance: many
len: 14
v_gene: TRBV28
d_gene: NA
CDR3aa: CASSFADRGYEQYF

j_gene: TRBJ2-7
abundance: NA
len: 15
v_gene: TRBV11-3
d_gene: NA
CDR3aa: CASSLDPARSKEQYF

j_gene: TRBJ1-1
abundance: NA
len: 13
v_gene: TRBV11-2
d_gene: NA
CDR3aa: CGSSSRSETEAFF

j_gene: TRBJ1-2
abundance: NA
len: 14
v_gene: TRBV11-2
d_gene: TRBD1
CDR3aa: CASSSEQGSGGYTF

j_gene: TRBJ2-3
abundance: once
len: 15
v_gene: TRBV7-2
d_gene: NA
CDR3aa: CAATLGWSGTDTQYF

j_gene: TRBJ2-7
abundance: NA
len: 19
v_gene: TRBV12-3/TRBV12-4
d_gene: TRBD1
CDR3aa: CASSLKRDRLAGRSYEQYF

j_gene: TRBJ1-5
abundance: NA
len: 15
v_gene: TRBV5-5
d_gene: TRBD1
CDR3aa: CSSSISGQGCQPQHF

j_gene: TRBJ1-3
abundance: NA
len: 17
v_gene: TRBV4-1
d_gene: NA
CDR3aa: CASRQGPMINSGNTIYF

j_gene: TRBJ1-5
abundance: NA
len: 12
v_gene: TRBV18
d_gene: NA
CDR3aa: CASSPEGQPQHF

j_gene: TRBJ2-5
abundance: few
len: 14
v_gene: TRBV5-4
d_gene: NA
CDR3aa: CASSLKAGQETQYF

j_gene: TRBJ1-2
abundance: NA
len: 16
v_gene: TRBV2
d_gene: TRBD1
CDR3aa: CASSEFFPDRAYDYTF

j_gene: TRBJ1-1
abundance: once
len: 14
v_gene: TRBV11-2
d_gene: NA
CDR3aa: CASNLNTGNTEAFF